Following are 8 T cell receptor beta chains from one sample sequenced in a study of cytotoxic CD8 clonotypes in ibrutinib-treated CLL. The assay was immunoSEQ multiplex PCR, and TCRdb's table has in-frame clones only and misses some. The table includes about 160,000 clones, roughly 80% detected once. The sequencing here drew on PBMCs, taken after 12 months of ibrutinib treatment. These receptors were taken from a human donor with chronic lymphocytic leukemia.

The CDR3 DNA sequence: TGTGCCAGCAGTGTAACTTACACAGATACGCAGTATTTT. Residues: CASSVTYTDTQYF. The gene calls are TRBV6-4 and TRBJ2-3; D not resolved. Germline lookup yields CDR1 MRHNA and CDR2 SNTAGT. V was shortened by 4 bases and J by 2 bases, with 7 bases between the two germline ends. The CDR3 spans 13 residues.

The J gene is TRBJ2-2, the V gene TRBV5-4; no definite D call. The germline V gene encodes CDR1 SGHNT and CDR2 YYREEE (reference sequence). Trimming pared 5 bases from V and 5 bases from J, leaving 10 bases between. The CDR3 covers 13 residues. Here the CDR3 DNA reads TGTGCCAGCAGTAACCAAGAGACCGGGGAGCTGTTTTTT. Protein product: CASSNQETGELFF.

This clone was detected many times. The chain joins TRBV2 to TRBJ2-7; D may be TRBD2 (7 bases). Germline CDR1 and CDR2: SNHLY and FYNNEI. CDR3 length: 14 amino acids. Deletions cut 7 bases from V and 7 bases from J, with 20 bases between. The CDR3 reads CASTPPRGGGEQYF. CDR3 nucleotide sequence: TGTGCCAGCACCCCTCCCCGGGGAGGGGGGGAGCAGTACTTC. Drawing the rest from reference TRBV2 and TRBJ2-7, the complete variable domain is EPEVTQTPSHQVTQMGQEVILRCVPISNHLYFYWYRQILGQKVEFLVSFYNNEISEKSEIFDDQFSVERPDGSNFTLKIRSTKLEDSAMYFCASTPPRGGGEQYFGPGTRLTVT.

Of note for this clone: In the same sample, other DNA sequences code for this CDR3. The chain combines TRBV2 with TRBJ1-1, with D tentatively TRBD1 (5 bases). Trimming removed 3 bases at V and 2 bases at J, with 7 bases between. The length of the CDR3 is 13 residues. The germline V gene has CDR1 SNHLY and CDR2 FYNNEI. The CDR3 nucleotides read TGTGCCAGCAGTGAGCAGGGTAACACTGAAGCTTTCTTT. It translates to CASSEQGNTEAFF.

This chain links TRBV5-6 with TRBJ2-7; perhaps D is TRBD1 or TRBD2 (5 bases each). The CDR3 contains 16 residues. Germline-derived CDR1 and CDR2 are SGHDT and YYEEEE. V lost 4 bases, J lost 0 bases, and 17 bases lay in between. CDR3 nucleotide sequence: TGTGCCAGCAGCCGAATCAGGGTTGGGAGCTCCTACGAGCAGTACTTC. Translated, it gives CASSRIRVGSSYEQYF.

On this clone itself: Other DNA sequences in the same sample also yield this CDR3. The CDR3 protein is CASSLGEPTDTQYF. CDR3 nucleotide sequence: TGCGCCAGCAGTCTGGGGGAGCCCACAGATACGCAGTATTTT. The rearrangement uses TRBV5-1 and TRBJ2-3; D may match TRBD1 or TRBD2 (5 bases each). Germline V gene lookup returns CDR1 SGHRS and CDR2 YFSETQ. Trimming pared 5 bases from V and 2 bases from J, leaving 12 bases between. The CDR3 extends over 14 amino acids.

This chain connects TRBV15 to TRBJ2-1; TRBD1 agrees at 11 bases. CDR3 length: 14 amino acids. With 5 bases clipped from V and 7 bases from J, the junction kept 4 bases outside the gene matches. The germline V gene encodes CDR1 LNHNV and CDR2 YYDKDF (reference sequence). The CDR3 is CATSGRDRGNEQFF. The CDR3 nucleotides read TGTGCCACCAGCGGCCGGGACAGGGGGAATGAGCAGTTCTTC.

This chain connects TRBV20-1 to TRBJ1-2; D call uncertain. CDR3 length: 11 amino acids. The germline V gene encodes CDR1 DFQATT and CDR2 SNEGSKA (reference sequence). The germline V and J ends were trimmed by 4 bases and 6 bases, with 9 bases remaining between them. CDR3 residues: CSAIRGNGYTF. CDR3 in DNA: TGCAGTGCTATTCGCGGCAATGGCTACACCTTC.